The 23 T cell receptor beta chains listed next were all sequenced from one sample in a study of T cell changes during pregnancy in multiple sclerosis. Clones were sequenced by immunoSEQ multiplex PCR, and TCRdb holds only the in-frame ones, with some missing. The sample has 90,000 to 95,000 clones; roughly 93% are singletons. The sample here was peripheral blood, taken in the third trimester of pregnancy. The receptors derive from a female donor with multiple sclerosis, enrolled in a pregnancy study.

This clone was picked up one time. CDR3 residues: CASSSRQGKGYTF. DNA for the CDR3: TGTGCCAGCAGCTCCCGACAGGGAAAAGGCTACACCTTC. This rearrangement joins TRBV7-2 to TRBJ1-2; 7 bases are shared with TRBD1. The CDR3 is 13 amino acids. The germline V gene has CDR1 SGHTA and CDR2 FQGNSA. V was pared by 4 bases and J by 8 bases, with 7 bases of the junction left unmatched.

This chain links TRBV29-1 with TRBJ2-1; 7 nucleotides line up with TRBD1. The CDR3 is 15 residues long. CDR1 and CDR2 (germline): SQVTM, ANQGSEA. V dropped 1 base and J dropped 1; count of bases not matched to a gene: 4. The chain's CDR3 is CSVEGRQGSYNEQFF. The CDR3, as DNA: TGCAGCGTTGAAGGGCGACAGGGATCCTACAATGAGCAGTTCTTC.

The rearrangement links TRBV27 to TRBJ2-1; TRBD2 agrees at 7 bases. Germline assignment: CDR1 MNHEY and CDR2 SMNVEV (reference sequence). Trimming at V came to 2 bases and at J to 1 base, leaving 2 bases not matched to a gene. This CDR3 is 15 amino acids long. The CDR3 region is CASSLRAGSYNEQFF. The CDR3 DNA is TGTGCCAGCAGTTTACGAGCGGGGTCCTACAATGAGCAGTTCTTC.

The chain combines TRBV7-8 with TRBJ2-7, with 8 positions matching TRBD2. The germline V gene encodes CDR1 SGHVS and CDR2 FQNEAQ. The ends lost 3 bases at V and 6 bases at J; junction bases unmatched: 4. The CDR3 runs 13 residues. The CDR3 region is CASSLGLEGEQYF. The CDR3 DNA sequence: TGTGCCAGCAGCTTGGGACTAGAGGGCGAGCAGTACTTC.

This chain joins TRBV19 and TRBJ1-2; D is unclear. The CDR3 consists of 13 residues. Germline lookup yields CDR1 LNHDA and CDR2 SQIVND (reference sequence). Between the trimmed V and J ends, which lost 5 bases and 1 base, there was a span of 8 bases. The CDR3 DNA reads TGTGCCAGTAGTTTGGAGGTTAACTATGGCTACACCTTC. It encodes CASSLEVNYGYTF.

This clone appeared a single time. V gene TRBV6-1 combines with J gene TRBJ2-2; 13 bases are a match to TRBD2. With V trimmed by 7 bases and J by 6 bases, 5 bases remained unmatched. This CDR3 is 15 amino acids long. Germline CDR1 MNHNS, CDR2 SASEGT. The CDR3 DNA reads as TGTGCCAGCAACAGCGGGACTAGCGGGGCCGGGGAGCTGTTTTTT. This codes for CASNSGTSGAGELFF.

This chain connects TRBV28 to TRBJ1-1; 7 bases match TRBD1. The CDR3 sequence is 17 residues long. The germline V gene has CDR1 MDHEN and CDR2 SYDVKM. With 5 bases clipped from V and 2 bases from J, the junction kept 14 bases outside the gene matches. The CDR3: CASSPYALTGPNTEAFF. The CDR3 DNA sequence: TGTGCCAGCAGTCCTTACGCCTTGACAGGGCCTAACACTGAAGCTTTCTTT. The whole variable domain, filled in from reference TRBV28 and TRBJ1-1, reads DVKVTQSSRYLVKRTGEKVFLECVQDMDHENMFWYRQDPGLGLRLIYFSYDVKMKEKGDIPEGYSVSREKKERFSLILESASTNQTSMYLCASSPYALTGPNTEAFFGQGTRLTVV.

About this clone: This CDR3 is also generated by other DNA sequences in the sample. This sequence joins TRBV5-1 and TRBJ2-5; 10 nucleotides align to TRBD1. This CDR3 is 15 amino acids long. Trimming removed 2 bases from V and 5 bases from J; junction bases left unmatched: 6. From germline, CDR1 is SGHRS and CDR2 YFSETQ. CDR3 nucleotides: TGCGCCAGCAGCTTCCGGGACAGGGGCCGGGAGACCCAGTACTTC. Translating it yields CASSFRDRGRETQYF.

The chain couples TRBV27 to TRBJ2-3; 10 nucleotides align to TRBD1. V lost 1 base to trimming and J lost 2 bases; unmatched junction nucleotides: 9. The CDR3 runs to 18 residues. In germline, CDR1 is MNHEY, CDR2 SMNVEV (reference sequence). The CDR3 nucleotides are TGTGCCAGCAGTTTATTCGGGGACAGGGGAAGGTTCACAGATACGCAGTATTTT. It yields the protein CASSLFGDRGRFTDTQYF.

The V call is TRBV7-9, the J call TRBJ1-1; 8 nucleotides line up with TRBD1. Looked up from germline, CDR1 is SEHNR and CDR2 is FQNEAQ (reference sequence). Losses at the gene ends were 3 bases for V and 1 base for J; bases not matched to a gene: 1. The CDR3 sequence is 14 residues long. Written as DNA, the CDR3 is TGTGCCAGCAGCTTCGGGACAGGGAACACTGAAGCTTTCTTT. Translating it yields CASSFGTGNTEAFF. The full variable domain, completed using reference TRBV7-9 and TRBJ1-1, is DTGVSQNPRHKITKRGQNVTFRCDPISEHNRLYWYRQTLGQGPEFLTYFQNEAQLEKSRLLSDRFSAERPKGSFSTLEIQRTEQGDSAMYLCASSFGTGNTEAFFGQGTRLTVV.

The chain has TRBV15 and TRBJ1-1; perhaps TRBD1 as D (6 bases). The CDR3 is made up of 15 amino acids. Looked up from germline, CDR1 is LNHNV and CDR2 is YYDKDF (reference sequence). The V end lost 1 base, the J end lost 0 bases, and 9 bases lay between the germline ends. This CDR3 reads CATSRGQGMNTEAFF. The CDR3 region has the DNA TGTGCCACCAGCAGAGGGCAGGGGATGAACACTGAAGCTTTCTTT. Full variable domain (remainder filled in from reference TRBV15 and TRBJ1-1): DAMVIQNPRYQVTQFGKPVTLSCSQTLNHNVMYWYQQKSSQAPKLLFHYYDKDFNNEADTPDNFQSRRPNTSFCFLDIRSPGLGDTAMYLCATSRGQGMNTEAFFGQGTRLTVV.

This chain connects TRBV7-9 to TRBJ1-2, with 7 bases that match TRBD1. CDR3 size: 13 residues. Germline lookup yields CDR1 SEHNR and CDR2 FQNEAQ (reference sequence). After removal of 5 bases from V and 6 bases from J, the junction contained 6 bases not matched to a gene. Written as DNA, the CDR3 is TGTGCCAGCAGCCCGGGACAGTTGGATGGCTACACCTTC. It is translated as CASSPGQLDGYTF.

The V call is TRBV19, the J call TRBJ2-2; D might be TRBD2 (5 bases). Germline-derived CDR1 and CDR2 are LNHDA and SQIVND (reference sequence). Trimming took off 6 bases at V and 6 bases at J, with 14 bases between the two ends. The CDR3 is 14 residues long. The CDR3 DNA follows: TGTGCCAGTAGGGTGGGAGTAGGCGCCGGGGAGCTGTTTTTT. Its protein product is CASRVGVGAGELFF.

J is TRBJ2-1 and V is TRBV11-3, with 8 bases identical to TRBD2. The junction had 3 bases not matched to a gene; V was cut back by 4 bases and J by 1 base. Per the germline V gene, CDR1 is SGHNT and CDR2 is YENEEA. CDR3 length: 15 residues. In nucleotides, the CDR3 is TGTGCCAGCAGCTCCGGGACTAGGTCCTACAATGAGCAGTTCTTC. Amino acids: CASSSGTRSYNEQFF.

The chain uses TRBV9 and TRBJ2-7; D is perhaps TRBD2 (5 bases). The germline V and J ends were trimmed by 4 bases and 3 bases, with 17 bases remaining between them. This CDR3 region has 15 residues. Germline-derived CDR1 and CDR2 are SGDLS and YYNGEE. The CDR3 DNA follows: TGTGCCAGCAGCCCCCGACTAATACTGGGCTACGAGCAGTACTTC. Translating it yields CASSPRLILGYEQYF.

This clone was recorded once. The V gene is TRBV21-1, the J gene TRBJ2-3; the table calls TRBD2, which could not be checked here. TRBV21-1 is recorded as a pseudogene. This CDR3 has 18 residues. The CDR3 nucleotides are TGTGCCAGCAGCAATGGGGAACTAGTCCGGGAGAGTCGCGATACGCAGTATTTT. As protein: CASSNGELVRESRDTQYF.

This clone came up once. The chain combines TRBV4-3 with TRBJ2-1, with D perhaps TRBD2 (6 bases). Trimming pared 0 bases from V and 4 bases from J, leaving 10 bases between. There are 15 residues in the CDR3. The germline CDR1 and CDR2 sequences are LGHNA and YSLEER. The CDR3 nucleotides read TGCGCCAGCAGCCAAGAGTGGCGGGGTTACAATGAGCAGTTCTTC. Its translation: CASSQEWRGYNEQFF.

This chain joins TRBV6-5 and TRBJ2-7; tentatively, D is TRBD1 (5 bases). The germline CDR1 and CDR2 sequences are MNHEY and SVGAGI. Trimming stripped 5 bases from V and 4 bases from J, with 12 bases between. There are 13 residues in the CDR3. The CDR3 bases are TGTGCCAGCAGTCATAACAGGCTTTACGAGCAGTACTTC. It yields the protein CASSHNRLYEQYF.

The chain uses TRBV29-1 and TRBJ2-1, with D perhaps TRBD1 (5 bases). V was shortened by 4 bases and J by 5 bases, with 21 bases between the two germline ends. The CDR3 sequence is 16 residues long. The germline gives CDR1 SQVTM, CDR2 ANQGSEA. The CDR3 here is CSVVGSLQGPNNEQFF. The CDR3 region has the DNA TGCAGCGTTGTTGGGTCTTTGCAGGGCCCGAACAATGAGCAGTTCTTC.

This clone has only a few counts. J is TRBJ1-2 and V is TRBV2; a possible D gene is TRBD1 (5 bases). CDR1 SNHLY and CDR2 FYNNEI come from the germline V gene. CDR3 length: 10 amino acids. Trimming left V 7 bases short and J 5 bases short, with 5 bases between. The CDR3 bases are TGTGCCAGCAAGGGGTATGGCTACACCTTC. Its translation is CASKGYGYTF.

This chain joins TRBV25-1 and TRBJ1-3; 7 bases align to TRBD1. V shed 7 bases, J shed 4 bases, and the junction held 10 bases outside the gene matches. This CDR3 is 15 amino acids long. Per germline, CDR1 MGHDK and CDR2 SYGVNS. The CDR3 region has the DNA TGTGCCAGCACCATATCCGGGACAGCCGGAAACACCATATATTTT. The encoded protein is CASTISGTAGNTIYF.

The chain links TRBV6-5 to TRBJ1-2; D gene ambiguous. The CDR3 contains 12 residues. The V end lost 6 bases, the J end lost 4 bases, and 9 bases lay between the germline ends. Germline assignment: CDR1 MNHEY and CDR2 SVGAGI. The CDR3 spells CASRSQSYGYTF. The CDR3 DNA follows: TGTGCCAGCAGGTCTCAGTCCTATGGCTACACCTTC.

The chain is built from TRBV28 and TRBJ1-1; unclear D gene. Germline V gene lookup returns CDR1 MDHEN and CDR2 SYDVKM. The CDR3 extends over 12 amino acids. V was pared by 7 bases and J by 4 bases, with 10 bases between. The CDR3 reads CASILAGTEAFF. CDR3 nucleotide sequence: TGTGCCAGCATCCTGGCTGGCACTGAAGCTTTCTTT. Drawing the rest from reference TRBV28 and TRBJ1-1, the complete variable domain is DVKVTQSSRYLVKRTGEKVFLECVQDMDHENMFWYRQDPGLGLRLIYFSYDVKMKEKGDIPEGYSVSREKKERFSLILESASTNQTSMYLCASILAGTEAFFGQGTRLTVV.